The rows below give T cell receptor beta chains drawn from one sample of a study of blood T cell repertoires in COVID-19. Produced via immunoSEQ multiplex PCR; TCRdb's table is partial and in-frame only. The sample has approximately 170,000 clones; roughly 80% are singletons. Source material: PBMCs or T cells enriched from blood (not recorded which). The source of these receptors is a woman in her twenties or thirties who had recovered from COVID-19. Each CDR3 is given with its conserved first and last residue. A D gene is named only where the DNA matches it firmly. Clone size is given for some rows only: seen once, a few or many times, or a class if the clone is expanded.

cdr3_length	v_call	d_call	clone_size	j_call	cdr3_nt	cdr3_aa
16	TRBV27	TRBD1	.	TRBJ1-1	TGTGCCAGCAGTGCCGCCATTGGACAGGGTCTCGCTGAAGCTTTCTTT	CASSAAIGQGLAEAFF
14	TRBV28	.	.	TRBJ2-1	TGTGCCAGCAAGGACTCCCGGGTCCAGGATGAGCAGTTCTTC	CASKDSRVQDEQFF
13	TRBV5-6	TRBD1	.	TRBJ1-2	TGTGCCAGCAGCCTGGACAGGTTCTATGGCTACACCTTC	CASSLDRFYGYTF
15	TRBV5-1	.	.	TRBJ2-7	TGCGCCAGCAGCTTGGCCCCAGGGTTCTTCGACGAGCAGTACTTC	CASSLAPGFFDEQYF
14	TRBV29-1	TRBD2	.	TRBJ2-1	TGCAGCGGTACACTAGCGGGCCTTTACAATGAGCAGTTCTTC	CSGTLAGLYNEQFF
19	TRBV7-9	.	.	TRBJ2-5	TGTGCCAGCAGCTACCAACTTGCACTACTTCTAGAGCCGCAAGAGACCCAGTACTTC	CASSYQLALLLEPQETQYF
14	TRBV27	.	.	TRBJ2-7	TGTGCCAGCAGTTTAAAAGGGAGAGACTACGAGCAGTACTTC	CASSLKGRDYEQYF
16	TRBV7-9	TRBD1	.	TRBJ2-5	TGTGCCAGCAGCTCGCGACCGGGACAGGCATGGGAGACCCAGTACTTC	CASSSRPGQAWETQYF
14	TRBV3-1/TRBV3-2	.	.	TRBJ1-1	TGTGCCAGCAGCCGCACGCGGGGGGGGACTGAAGCTTTCTTT	CASSRTRGGTEAFF
15	TRBV7-2	.	.	TRBJ2-1	TGTGCCAGCAGCTTAGATTTAGAACCCTACAATGAGCAGTTCTTC	CASSLDLEPYNEQFF
16	TRBV2	TRBD2	.	TRBJ2-3	TGTGCCAGCCGCGCTCGGACTAGCGGGAGGACAGATACGCAGTATTTT	CASRARTSGRTDTQYF
16	TRBV5-4	.	.	TRBJ2-2	TGTGCCAGCACCCCAGCCCCCTCTAGCGCGACCGGGGAGCTGTTTTTT	CASTPAPSSATGELFF
19	TRBV5-1	TRBD1	.	TRBJ1-1	TGCGCCAGCAGCTTGGGAAGAGGGACAGGGATAATGACGAACACTGAAGCTTTCTTT	CASSLGRGTGIMTNTEAFF
15	TRBV28	TRBD1	.	TRBJ1-1	TGTGCCAGCAGGGCCCGGACAGGGCGAGGCACTGAAGCTTTCTTT	CASRARTGRGTEAFF
13	TRBV12-3/TRBV12-4	TRBD1	.	TRBJ1-6	TGTGCCAGCAGTCAGCACCGGGGACAGAAACTCCACTTT	CASSQHRGQKLHF
16	TRBV2	TRBD1	.	TRBJ1-2	TGTGCCAGCAGTATTTTTGACAGGGGAACGTCGCATGGCTACACCTTC	CASSIFDRGTSHGYTF
15	TRBV5-1	.	.	TRBJ2-1	TGCGCCAGCAGCTTCCCCAGGGAACCCTACAATGAGCAGTTCTTC	CASSFPREPYNEQFF
11	TRBV5-1	.	.	TRBJ2-7	TGCGCCAGCAGCTTGGCCATCGAGCAGTACTTC	CASSLAIEQYF
15	TRBV5-1	.	few	TRBJ1-2	TGCGCCAGCAGCTTGGAAACACAGTCTCAAGGCGGCTACACCTTC	CASSLETQSQGGYTF
12	TRBV11-2	.	.	TRBJ1-2	TGTGCCAGCAGCTCGACAGACTATGGCTACACCTTC	CASSSTDYGYTF
12	TRBV10-3	.	once	TRBJ1-1	TGTGCCATCAGTGGAGTTGGCGGTGAAGCTTTCTTT	CAISGVGGEAFF
12	TRBV27	TRBD1	once	TRBJ1-5	TGTGCCAGCAGTTTAGGGACAGAGCCCCAGCATTTT	CASSLGTEPQHF
15	TRBV5-5	TRBD1	.	TRBJ2-7	TGTGCCAGCAGCTTGGGACAGGGTGGCCGCTACGAGCAGTACTTC	CASSLGQGGRYEQYF
15	TRBV3-1/TRBV3-2	TRBD2	.	TRBJ2-5	TGTGCCAGCAGCCAAGGCGGGAGGGCCGGTGAGACCCAGTACTTC	CASSQGGRAGETQYF
14	TRBV5-4	TRBD1	.	TRBJ2-5	TGTGCCAGCAGCCAGAGGGACAGCAAAGAGACCCAGTACTTC	CASSQRDSKETQYF
14	TRBV2	.	few	TRBJ2-5	TGTGCCAGCTACAGGGTTGGGATTGGAGAGACCCAGTACTTC	CASYRVGIGETQYF
13	TRBV27	.	.	TRBJ1-1	TGTGCCAGCCGCGACAGGAGGAACACTGAAGCTTTCTTT	CASRDRRNTEAFF
15	TRBV5-8	TRBD1	.	TRBJ2-7	TGTGCCAGCAGCGACGCAGACAGGGTTAGCTACGAGCAGTACTTC	CASSDADRVSYEQYF
14	TRBV18	.	.	TRBJ2-5	TGTGCCAGCTCACCAATCGCAGGGCGAGAGACCCAGTACTTC	CASSPIAGRETQYF
14	TRBV7-6	.	.	TRBJ2-5	TGTGCCAGCAGCTTAGACTATTCTCAAGAGACCCAGTACTTC	CASSLDYSQETQYF
14	TRBV5-4	.	few	TRBJ2-3	TGTGCCAGCAGCTTGGCCCCCGTAACAGATACGCAGTATTTT	CASSLAPVTDTQYF
16	TRBV28	.	few	TRBJ1-3	TGTGCCAGCAGTTTATCGGGGGTATTGGCCGGAAACACCATATATTTT	CASSLSGVLAGNTIYF
15	TRBV6-6	TRBD1	once	TRBJ2-1	TGTGCCAGCAGTTACACAGGGGGCCTCTACAATGAGCAGTTCTTC	CASSYTGGLYNEQFF
14	TRBV6-1	.	.	TRBJ1-2	TGTGCCAGCAGTGAAATAACGAGGGTTTATGGCTACACCTTC	CASSEITRVYGYTF
15	TRBV5-1	TRBD1	.	TRBJ1-4	TGCGCCAGCAGCTTGGGGGACAGCCGCCGTGAAAAACTGTTTTTT	CASSLGDSRREKLFF
15	TRBV24-1	TRBD1	once	TRBJ1-5	TGTGCCACCAGTGAGACAGGGTATAGCAATCAGCCCCAGCATTTT	CATSETGYSNQPQHF
15	TRBV11-3	TRBD1	.	TRBJ1-3	TGTGCCAGCAGCCCGGGACAGGGCCCCGGAAACACCATATATTTT	CASSPGQGPGNTIYF
12	TRBV6-5	TRBD1	once	TRBJ1-6	TGTGCCAGCAGAGGGGGCCTTTCACCCCTCCACTTT	CASRGGLSPLHF
15	TRBV7-9	TRBD1	once	TRBJ1-2	TGTGCCAGCAGCTTACTACAGGGGGCCGGCTATGGCTACACCTTC	CASSLLQGAGYGYTF
15	TRBV5-1	TRBD2	.	TRBJ2-3	TGCGCCAGCCGGGCGGGGGGTGCTAGCACAGATACGCAGTATTTT	CASRAGGASTDTQYF
16	TRBV23-1	.	once	TRBJ2-2	TGCGCCAGCAGTCAATCTGGGCCAGGAATCCCCGGGGAGCTGTTTTTT	CASSQSGPGIPGELFF
13	TRBV10-1	.	.	TRBJ1-1	TGCGCCAGCAGGGAGGGAATGAACACTAAAGCTTTCTTT	CASREGMNTKAFF
13	TRBV3-1/TRBV3-2	TRBD1	.	TRBJ1-2	TGTGCCAGCAGCCAAAGGGACAGCTATGGCTACACCTTC	CASSQRDSYGYTF
15	TRBV24-1	TRBD1	few	TRBJ1-4	TGTGCCACCAGTGATTCCCGGGACAGCAATGAAAAACTGTTTTTT	CATSDSRDSNEKLFF
16	TRBV4-1	.	.	TRBJ1-1	TGCGCCAGCAGCCAAGATCTTGCGGGGATGGGCACTGAAGCTTTCTTT	CASSQDLAGMGTEAFF
15	TRBV30	.	.	TRBJ2-7	TGTGCCTCAAGGGGTACCGAGCGGGTGTTCAACGAGCAGTACTTC	CASRGTERVFNEQYF
16	TRBV30	TRBD2	.	TRBJ2-5	TGTGCCTGGAGTCTCGGGACTAGCGGGAGGCAAGAGACCCAGTACTTC	CAWSLGTSGRQETQYF
16	TRBV5-4	TRBD2	.	TRBJ2-7	TGTGCCAGCAGCTTAGGACTAGCGCTCTCTTTTGGCGAGCAGTACTTC	CASSLGLALSFGEQYF
14	TRBV5-1	TRBD2	.	TRBJ2-1	TGCGCCAGCCAGCGGGGGGGCTCCTACAATGAGCAGTTCTTC	CASQRGGSYNEQFF
15	TRBV2	TRBD1	.	TRBJ1-6	TGTGCCAGCAGCGGGGGGGACAGGGGGCGTTCACCCCTCCACTTT	CASSGGDRGRSPLHF
13	TRBV7-2	TRBD1	few	TRBJ1-1	TGTGCCAGCAGCTTAGTATTGGACAGGGAAGCTTTCTTT	CASSLVLDREAFF
14	TRBV5-1	TRBD1	.	TRBJ2-1	TGCGCCAGCAGCTTGGACAGGGGGCCGAATGAGCAGTTCTTC	CASSLDRGPNEQFF